This note documents a single T cell receptor (beta chain) sequence. This clonotype was observed a handful of times. Its target antigen remains unknown. It has no much larger one-base neighbor in the sample; base qualities were not kept. Trimming takes 0 bases from V and 0 bases from J, and the germline ends sit 15 bases apart. The germline V gene (reference sequence) sets CDR1 to MNHEY and CDR2 to SMNVEV. Including the terminal cysteine and phenylalanine, the CDR3 comprises 18 residues. The sequence is cut down to CDR3 DNA, 54 bases in frame from base 1. This specimen comes from a study of blood T cells in healthy people across ages (dated by TCRdb to the mid-2010s). Concerning the study at large: In model experiments, template switching captured about one uniquely barcoded TCR beta cDNA molecule for every two T cells. Age-related changes in TCR beta repertoire diversity were measured in the study by deep sequencing normalized with unique cDNA molecular identifiers. Donors were grouped into four age groups: young (average approximately 15 years), middle-aged (about 40), aged (about 60) and long-lived (about 89). To avoid experimental bias, donors of different ages were randomly spread across the sequencing lanes. For two donors (one aged 18 to 30 and one aged 80 or older), the study analyzed two additional independent replicas of 1 million unique cDNA reads from the same blood draw. The paper as a whole reports these results and caveats: Because profiling used bulk unsorted PBMCs, naive and antigen-experienced compartments could not be compared conclusively. The long-lived group showed more naive CD4+ T cells, fewer expanded clones and increased TCR diversity than the aged group, suggesting age selection. There was a strong correlation between observed TCR beta diversity and the percentage of naive T cells measured by flow cytometry. The CMV infection status of donors was not known, potentially confounding age-related changes in expanded clonotypes. Total diversity estimates from one million sequenced T cells were considered lower bounds and underestimates. As age increased, observed TCR beta diversity per million T cells dropped in a roughly linear way, and a significant reduction was already evident by age 40.

Systemically healthy Caucasian individuals from Russia, 39 in total and aged roughly 6 to 90 years, were included as donors. Roughly 9.5 milliliters of peripheral blood were drawn from each donor into EDTA-treated Vacutainer tubes. PBMCs were isolated by Ficoll-Paque density-gradient centrifugation, with at least 6 million obtained per sample. Total RNA, at least 6 micrograms per sample, was extracted from PBMCs with Trizol reagent. Naive CD45RAhigh/CD27high T cell percentages were measured by flow cytometry on a PBMC aliquot from every donor. The library relied on 5' RACE. TCRdb names Illumina HiSeq 2500 as the instrument used. The second PCR ran for about 6 to 12 cycles and used a J-beta primer mix along with a sample-barcoded 5' primer. A unique molecular identifier was introduced onto each TCR beta cDNA molecule by a template-switch 5' adaptor carrying 12 random nucleotides. Each sample yielded at least 2.5 million CDR3-containing paired-end reads. The Mint cDNA synthesis kit, primed by a TRBC-specific oligonucleotide, was used to synthesize first-strand cDNA from all RNA. All cDNA was treated with uracil-DNA glycosylase and then went through a first 18-cycle PCR with the universal primers M1SS and BC2_uni_R. Regarding the original processing steps: Each sample was normalized by randomly selecting 1 million high-quality reads, each carrying a distinct molecular identifier. Instead of being binned into consensus sequences, reads that shared molecular identifiers were thrown out. MiTCR, set to a Q25 quality threshold and the strictest error-elimination algorithm, was used for CDR3 identification, clonotype clustering and error correction. A nonparametric unseen species model with Euler transformation was used to estimate a lower bound on total TCR beta diversity. TCRdb trimmed public reads at Q25 via fastp, called clones via MiXCR and kept in-frame beta chains. Rows with one shared CDR3 protein collapse into an entry with the most common genes and DNA. The V and J calls, along with clone size, are taken from TCRdb and not from the paper's own processing. This sample holds roughly 1,800,000 distinct CDR3 sequences; around 48% were observed only once. The top ten clonotypes cover 2.1% of the sample.

This chain is built from TRBV27 and TRBJ2-4, with a tentative D gene TRBD2 over 6 matching bases. This TCR derives from a woman aged 35 to 49 in good health. The sample consisted of blood. Here the CDR3 is given as CASSLSLGGGIAKNIQYF. The DNA sequence is given as TGTGCCAGCAGTTTATCTCTGGGAGGAGGAATAGCCAAAAACATTCAGTACTTC.